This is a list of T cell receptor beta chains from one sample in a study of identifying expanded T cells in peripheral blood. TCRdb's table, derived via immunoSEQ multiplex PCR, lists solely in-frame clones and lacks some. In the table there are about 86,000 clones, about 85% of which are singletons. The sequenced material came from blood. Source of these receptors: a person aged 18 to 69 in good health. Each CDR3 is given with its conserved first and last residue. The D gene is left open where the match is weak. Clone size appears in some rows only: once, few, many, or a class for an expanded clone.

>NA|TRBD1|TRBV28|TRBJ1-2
TGTGGGACCATCCAAGGGGGCGGCTACACCTTC
CGTIQGGGYTF
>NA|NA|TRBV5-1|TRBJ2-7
TGCGCCAGCAGTGCGGGGTACGAGCAGTACTTC
CASSAGYEQYF
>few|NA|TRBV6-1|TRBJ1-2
TGTGCCAGCACCAATTCTTGGGACTATGGCTACACCTTC
CASTNSWDYGYTF
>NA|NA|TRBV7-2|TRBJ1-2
TGTGCCAGCAGCTTCCAGGGTCAGGACTATGGCTACACCTTC
CASSFQGQDYGYTF
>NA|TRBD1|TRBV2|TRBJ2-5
TGTGCCAGCAGTGGCCTCGAGCTTGGACAGGGTGGTCAAGAGACCCAGTACTTC
CASSGLELGQGGQETQYF
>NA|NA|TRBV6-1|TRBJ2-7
TGTGCCAGCAGACCCCGGGGGACAGTGAAGTGCGAGCAGTACTTC
CASRPRGTVKCEQYF
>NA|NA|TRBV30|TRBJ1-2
TGTGCCTGGAAGAGCGGCAAAGACTATGGCTACACCTTC
CAWKSGKDYGYTF
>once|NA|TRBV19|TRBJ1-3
TGTGCCAGTAGTATAGACCGACAAGCGAACCCAAACCCTGGAAACACCATATATTTT
CASSIDRQANPNPGNTIYF
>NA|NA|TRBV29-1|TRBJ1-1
TGCAGCGTTCTACGGTCAGGGAACACTGAAGCTTTCTTT
CSVLRSGNTEAFF
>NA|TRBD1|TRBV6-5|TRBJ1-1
TGTGCCAGCAGTTATAAGGGGGGGGACAGTCGATATCGAGCTTTCTTT
CASSYKGGDSRYRAFF
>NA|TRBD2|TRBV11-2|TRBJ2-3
TGTGCCAGCAGCTTAGGACTAGCGGGGGGGCAGGATACGCAGTATTTT
CASSLGLAGGQDTQYF
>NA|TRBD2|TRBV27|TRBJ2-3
TGTGCCAGCACTTCTTGGGGCGGGGGGATAGATACGCAGTATTTT
CASTSWGGGIDTQYF
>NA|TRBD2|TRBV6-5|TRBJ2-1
TGTGCCAGCAAGACTAGCGGGGCCCATGAGCAGTTCTTC
CASKTSGAHEQFF
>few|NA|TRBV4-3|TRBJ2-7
TGCGCCAGCAGACAGCGGATCGTCGACAGCTACGAGCAGTACTTC
CASRQRIVDSYEQYF
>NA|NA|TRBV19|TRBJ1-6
TGTGCCAGTAGACAAATTACAGGGCTCGGTTCACCCCTCCACTTT
CASRQITGLGSPLHF
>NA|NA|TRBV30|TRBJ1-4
TGTGCCTGGAGTACCGGACTAGGGGAAAAACTGTTTTTT
CAWSTGLGEKLFF
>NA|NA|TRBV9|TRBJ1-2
TGTGCCAGCAGCGGGGGCGGTCGCTACACCTTC
CASSGGGRYTF
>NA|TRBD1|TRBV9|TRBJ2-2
TGTGCCAGCAGTTTGGGACAGGGTTACACCGGGGAGCTGTTTTTT
CASSLGQGYTGELFF
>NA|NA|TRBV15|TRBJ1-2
TGTGCCACCAGCAGGGACGGATATGGCTACACCTTC
CATSRDGYGYTF
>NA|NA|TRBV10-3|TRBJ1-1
TGTGCCATCAGTCCCCGGGAGGGCACTGAAGCTTTCTTT
CAISPREGTEAFF
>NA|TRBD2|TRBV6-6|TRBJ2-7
TGTGCCAGCAGTACGGGACTAGCGGGAGACGAGCAGTACTTC
CASSTGLAGDEQYF
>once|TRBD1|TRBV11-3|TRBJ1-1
TGTGCCAGCAGCCTACGGACAGGGACCACTGAAGCTTTCTTT
CASSLRTGTTEAFF
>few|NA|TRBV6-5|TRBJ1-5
TGTGCCAGCAGTTACAGGGGCAATCAGCCCCAGCATTTT
CASSYRGNQPQHF
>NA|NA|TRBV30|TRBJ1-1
TGTGCCTGGGGGCCAATACAGGGAGGTGACACTGAAGCTTTCTTT
CAWGPIQGGDTEAFF
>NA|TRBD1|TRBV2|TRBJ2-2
TGTGCCAGCGCAGTGGTAGGGACAGAAAGTGGGACCGGGGAGCTGTTTTTT
CASAVVGTESGTGELFF
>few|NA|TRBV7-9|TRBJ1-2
TGTGCCAGCAGCTTAGGAGACAGTGGCAGATACTATGGCTACACCTTC
CASSLGDSGRYYGYTF
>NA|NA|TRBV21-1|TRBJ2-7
TGTGCCAGCAGCAAAGCTAGCCCCGTGGACAGGGGAAGGCGCGAGCAGTACTTC
CASSKASPVDRGRREQYF
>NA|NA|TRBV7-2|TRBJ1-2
TGTGCCAGCAGCTTAGACGGTACAACCAACTATGGCTACACCTTC
CASSLDGTTNYGYTF
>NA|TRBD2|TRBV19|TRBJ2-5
TGTGCCAGTAGGGCCGCGGGGGGCCTGGAGACCCAGTACTTC
CASRAAGGLETQYF
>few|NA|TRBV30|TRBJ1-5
TGTGCCTGGAGTGTCGATTCAGGGTTCAATCAGCCCCAGCATTTT
CAWSVDSGFNQPQHF
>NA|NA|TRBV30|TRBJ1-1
TGTGCCTGGAGCGGGCAGCCGAACACTGAAGCTTTCTTT
CAWSGQPNTEAFF
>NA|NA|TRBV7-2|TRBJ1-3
TGTGCCAGCAGCTTAGAACCTGGTGGAAACACCATATATTTT
CASSLEPGGNTIYF
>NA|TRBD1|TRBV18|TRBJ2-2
TGTGCCAGCTCACGCCTCGGGACAGGGGCTTCCGGGGAGCTGTTTTTT
CASSRLGTGASGELFF
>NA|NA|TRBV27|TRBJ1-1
TGTGCCAGCAGTTTGACAGGCGTGAACACTGAAGCTTTCTTT
CASSLTGVNTEAFF
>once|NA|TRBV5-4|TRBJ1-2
TGTGCCAGCAGCGCGCGAGAGGGCGGCCTTTATGGCTACACCTTC
CASSAREGGLYGYTF
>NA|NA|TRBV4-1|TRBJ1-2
TGCGCCAGCAGCCAAGACGCCCGTCGGACGGAGGGCTACACCTTC
CASSQDARRTEGYTF
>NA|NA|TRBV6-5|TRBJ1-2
TGTGCCAGCAGTTACTCCCGGACAGTCACCTATGGCTACACCTTC
CASSYSRTVTYGYTF
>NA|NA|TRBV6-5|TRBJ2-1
TGTGCCAGCCAGATTAGCTCCTACAATGAGCAGTTCTTC
CASQISSYNEQFF
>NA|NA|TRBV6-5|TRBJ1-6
TGTGCCAGCAGTTTCGGGGTTTCGAATTCACCCCTCCACTTT
CASSFGVSNSPLHF
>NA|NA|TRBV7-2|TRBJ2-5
TGTGCCAGCAGCTTGTACCAAGAGACCCAGTACTTC
CASSLYQETQYF
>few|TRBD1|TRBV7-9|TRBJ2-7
TGTGCCAGCAGCCTCGGGACAGGATACGAGCAGTACTTC
CASSLGTGYEQYF
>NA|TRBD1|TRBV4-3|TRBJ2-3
TGCGCCAGCAGCCAAGGGCAGGGGGCAGGTACGCAGTATTTT
CASSQGQGAGTQYF
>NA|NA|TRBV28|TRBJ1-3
TGTGCCAGCAGTTTGGGGGGAGGTGCCTCTGGAAACACCATATATTTT
CASSLGGGASGNTIYF
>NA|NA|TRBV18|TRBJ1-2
TGTGCCAGCTCACCACAGGCAATGGGCCCGGACGGCGGTGCTTATGGCTACACCTTC
CASSPQAMGPDGGAYGYTF
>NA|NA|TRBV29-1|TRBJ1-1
TGCAGCGTTAGACAGGAAGTTAATCGAGCTTTCTTT
CSVRQEVNRAFF